This T cell receptor (beta chain) was sequenced during a study of graft-versus-host responses after intestinal transplantation (dated by TCRdb to the early 2020s). Broadly, across the study: Multivisceral, liver-intestinal, or isolated intestinal transplants were received by the recipients. To identify alloreactive clones, pre-transplant mixed lymphocyte reaction products were sequenced and compared with unstimulated pre-transplant donor and recipient T cells. Donor T cell macrochimerism was defined as a peak of at least 4% donor T cells among recipient peripheral blood mononuclear cells. Graft-versus-host and host-versus-graft alloreactive T cell clones were tracked in the graft, circulation and bone marrow after intestinal transplantation using bulk TCR-beta CDR3 sequencing. Anti-thymocyte globulin induction was given to all recipients, followed by maintenance tacrolimus and steroids for two to three years. Instead of going to the commercial service, samples from a few later patients were sequenced in-house on an Illumina MiSeq and processed with MiXCR. The cohort enrolled approximately 24 intestinal transplant recipients including one retransplant, and a few patients lacking pretransplant specimens were excluded.

Blood samples were collected up to 4 times in the first month after transplant and then at least monthly when available. As to this clone: The antigen it binds to is not known. One base away there is no much larger clone; base qualities are not given.

The library was generated by the immunoSEQ multiplex PCR assay. Adaptive Biotechnologies carried out high-throughput TCR-beta CDR3 sequencing of genomic DNA for most patients. The authors' pipeline ran thus. TCR sequencing data for 15 to 20 patients were retrieved from Adaptive's ImmunoSEQ software; three other patients were processed with MiXCR and VDJtools. CDR3 nucleotide sequences shared by donor and recipient were removed because the origin of these sequences could not be assigned. At least 2-fold expansion over unstimulated cells and a minimum CFSE-low frequency of 0.002% (template counts) or 0.001% (read counts) were required for clones to be classified as alloreactive. Mappable clones were those detected in sequenced pre-transplant spleen, lymph node, or MLR CFSE-low populations of the donor or recipient. The cumulative frequency of alloreactive clones was calculated as a percentage of all sequences, weighted by copy number. TCRdb took this table from immuneACCESS and kept in-frame rearrangements with V and J called. Such tables lack part of the clones; where checked against another copy, unresolved V genes explain under half of the gap, and the rest is unexplained. V, J and clone size derive from that table, while D and trimming were established from the DNA sequence. Within this sample are approximately 12,000 clones, with over 85% of them counted one time only. The ten largest clones add up to 20% to 25% of the sample.

V sheds 5 bases and J sheds 10 bases, leaving 10 bases between their ends. The germline V gene supplies CDR1 SGHRS and CDR2 YFSETQ. The CDR3 runs 11 residues from the cysteine to the phenylalanine. This entry keeps only the CDR3 DNA: 33 bases, framed from base 1. Broad study findings and their caveats: Early after transplant, peak levels of circulating GvH clones were associated with declines in HvG clones. GvH clones were detected in recipient bone marrow, and some of these GvH clones were observed earlier in ileal mucosa or blood, consistent with an intestinal mucosal origin. The relatively low number and heterogeneity of intestinal transplant patients limited the conclusions. Patients with donor T cell macrochimerism had high GvH to HvG T cell clonal ratios in their allografts.

Source: PBMCs, taken approximately 110 days after intestinal transplant. The clonotype originates from a human patient who received an intestinal transplant, so some T cells may come from the graft donor. Recombination joined TRBV5-1 with TRBJ2-1; the D segment could be TRBD2, given 6 matching bases. In nucleotide form, the sequence is TGCGCCAGCAGAGGAGGGAACGAGCAGTTCTTC. Translated, this gives CASRGGNEQFF.